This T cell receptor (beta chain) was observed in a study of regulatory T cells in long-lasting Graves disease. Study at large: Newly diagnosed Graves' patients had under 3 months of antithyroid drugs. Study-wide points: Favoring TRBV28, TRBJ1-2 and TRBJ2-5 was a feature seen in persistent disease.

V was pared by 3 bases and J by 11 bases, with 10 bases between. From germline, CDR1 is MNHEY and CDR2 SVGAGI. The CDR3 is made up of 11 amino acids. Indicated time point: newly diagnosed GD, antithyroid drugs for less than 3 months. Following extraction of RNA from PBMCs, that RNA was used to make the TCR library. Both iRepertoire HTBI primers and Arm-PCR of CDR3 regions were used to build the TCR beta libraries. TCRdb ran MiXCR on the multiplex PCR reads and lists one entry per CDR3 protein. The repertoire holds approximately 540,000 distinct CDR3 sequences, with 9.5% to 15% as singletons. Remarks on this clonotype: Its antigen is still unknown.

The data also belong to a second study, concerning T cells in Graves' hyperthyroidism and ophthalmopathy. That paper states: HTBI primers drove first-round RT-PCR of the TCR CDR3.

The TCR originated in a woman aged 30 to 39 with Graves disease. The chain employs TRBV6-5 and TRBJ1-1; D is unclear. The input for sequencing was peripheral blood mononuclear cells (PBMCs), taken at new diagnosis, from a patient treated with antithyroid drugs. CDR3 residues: CASSYPGRAFF. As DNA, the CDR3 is TGTGCCAGCAGTTATCCCGGTCGGGCTTTCTTT.